Listed below are T cell receptor beta chains from one sample, sequenced in a study of blood T cell repertoires in COVID-19. Sequencing was performed with immunoSEQ multiplex PCR; in TCRdb, only in-frame clones are kept and a portion is missing. The table shows approximately 160,000 clones, with roughly 80% occurring only once. Input material: PBMCs or T cells enriched from blood (not recorded which). Every receptor here comes from a woman aged 45-60 years who had recovered from COVID-19. CDR3s include the opening cysteine and the closing phenylalanine or tryptophan. Each record gives: CDR3 protein, CDR3 DNA, D gene, V gene, J gene, clone size. D genes are given only for firm matches. For some rows the clone size is stated as once, few or many, or as a class when expanded; others skip it.

CDR3 protein: CASSYRLGPYEQYF
CDR3 DNA: TGTGCCAGCAGTTACCGACTAGGACCCTACGAGCAGTACTTC
D gene: .
V gene: TRBV6-5
J gene: TRBJ2-7
clone size: .

CDR3 protein: CASSLTGNTEAFF
CDR3 DNA: TGCGCCAGCAGCTTAACAGGGAACACTGAAGCTTTCTTT
D gene: .
V gene: TRBV5-1
J gene: TRBJ1-1
clone size: many

CDR3 protein: CASSLALSGANVLTF
CDR3 DNA: TGTGCCAGCAGCTTAGCGCTATCTGGGGCCAACGTCCTGACTTTC
D gene: .
V gene: TRBV7-2
J gene: TRBJ2-6
clone size: .

CDR3 protein: CASSLEGWTGASYGYTF
CDR3 DNA: TGTGCCAGCAGCTTGGAGGGTTGGACAGGGGCATCCTATGGCTACACCTTC
D gene: TRBD1
V gene: TRBV5-8
J gene: TRBJ1-2
clone size: .

CDR3 protein: CASSISQGYEQYF
CDR3 DNA: TGTGCCAGTAGTATATCCCAGGGGTACGAGCAGTACTTC
D gene: .
V gene: TRBV19
J gene: TRBJ2-7
clone size: .

CDR3 protein: CASRLAGTHEQYF
CDR3 DNA: TGTGCCAGCAGGCTAGCGGGGACACACGAGCAGTACTTC
D gene: TRBD2
V gene: TRBV27
J gene: TRBJ2-7
clone size: .

CDR3 protein: CASSPRPQAPFGYTF
CDR3 DNA: TGTGCCAGCAGCCCCCGTCCGCAAGCTCCCTTTGGCTACACCTTC
D gene: .
V gene: TRBV5-8
J gene: TRBJ1-2
clone size: .

CDR3 protein: CASSQDGSGRAKGELFF
CDR3 DNA: TGTGCCAGCAGCCAAGATGGGAGCGGGAGGGCGAAAGGGGAGCTGTTTTTT
D gene: TRBD2
V gene: TRBV3-1/TRBV3-2
J gene: TRBJ2-2
clone size: .

CDR3 protein: CASSMRRSLEYNEQFF
CDR3 DNA: TGTGCCAGTAGTATGAGGCGATCATTGGAATACAATGAGCAGTTCTTC
D gene: .
V gene: TRBV19
J gene: TRBJ2-1
clone size: .

CDR3 protein: CASSYGPFQGNQPQHF
CDR3 DNA: TGTGCCAGCAGTTACGGCCCATTCCAGGGTAATCAGCCCCAGCATTTT
D gene: .
V gene: TRBV6-2/TRBV6-3
J gene: TRBJ1-5
clone size: .

CDR3 protein: CASSRGTANNEQFF
CDR3 DNA: TGTGCCAGCAGTAGGGGGACAGCTAACAATGAGCAGTTCTTC
D gene: TRBD1
V gene: TRBV6-2/TRBV6-3
J gene: TRBJ2-1
clone size: .

CDR3 protein: CASSPGGLDEQYF
CDR3 DNA: TGTGCCAGCAGCCCCGGAGGGCTCGACGAGCAGTACTTC
D gene: .
V gene: TRBV3-1/TRBV3-2
J gene: TRBJ2-7
clone size: .

CDR3 protein: CASSYRGAGFTEAFF
CDR3 DNA: TGTGCCAGCAGTTACCGAGGCGCGGGGTTCACTGAAGCTTTCTTT
D gene: .
V gene: TRBV6-5
J gene: TRBJ1-1
clone size: .

CDR3 protein: CASSQESAKGGQETQYF
CDR3 DNA: TGTGCCAGCAGCCAAGAGTCCGCCAAAGGGGGTCAAGAGACCCAGTACTTC
D gene: .
V gene: TRBV3-1/TRBV3-2
J gene: TRBJ2-5
clone size: .

CDR3 protein: CASSLGQNYYGYTF
CDR3 DNA: TGTGCCAGCTCCTTGGGACAGAACTACTATGGCTACACCTTC
D gene: TRBD1
V gene: TRBV5-6
J gene: TRBJ1-2
clone size: .

CDR3 protein: CASSRTGSKNIQYF
CDR3 DNA: TGTGCCAGCAGCCGGACAGGGAGCAAAAACATTCAGTACTTC
D gene: TRBD1
V gene: TRBV28
J gene: TRBJ2-4
clone size: .

CDR3 protein: CASGLWAGETQYF
CDR3 DNA: TGTGCTAGTGGTTTGTGGGCAGGGGAGACCCAGTACTTC
D gene: .
V gene: TRBV12-5
J gene: TRBJ2-5
clone size: .

CDR3 protein: CASTLLAADTQYF
CDR3 DNA: TGTGCCAGCACCTTACTAGCGGCAGATACGCAGTATTTT
D gene: TRBD2
V gene: TRBV12-3/TRBV12-4
J gene: TRBJ2-3
clone size: .

CDR3 protein: CASSLVGANYGYTF
CDR3 DNA: TGTGCCAGCAGCTTAGTAGGAGCTAACTATGGCTACACCTTC
D gene: .
V gene: TRBV7-9
J gene: TRBJ1-2
clone size: .

CDR3 protein: CASSELGLAGGFGELFF
CDR3 DNA: TGTGCCAGCAGTGAACTGGGACTAGCGGGAGGATTCGGGGAGCTGTTTTTT
D gene: TRBD2
V gene: TRBV25-1
J gene: TRBJ2-2
clone size: .

CDR3 protein: CASAPGQGNSPLHF
CDR3 DNA: TGCGCCAGCGCGCCGGGACAGGGCAATTCACCCCTCCACTTT
D gene: TRBD1
V gene: TRBV5-1
J gene: TRBJ1-6
clone size: .

CDR3 protein: CASSVGLAGTDTQYF
CDR3 DNA: TGTGCCAGCAGCGTAGGATTAGCGGGTACAGATACGCAGTATTTT
D gene: TRBD2
V gene: TRBV9
J gene: TRBJ2-3
clone size: .